This T cell receptor beta chain was sequenced for a study of blood T cell repertoires in COVID-19. Across the whole study: Spain, Italy and the United States supplied samples that represented acute and convalescent COVID-19. PBMCs, B-cell-depleted T cells, or T cells provided the cDNA or gDNA that made up the material.

Per the authors' pipeline: Estimation of nucleated cell counts relied on the amplification of reference gene primers. Data came from immunoSEQ multiplex PCR; TCRdb stores just in-frame clones and leaves some out. V, J and clone size reflect that table, while D and trimming were determined from the DNA. The sample records about 94,000 clones, 86% being singletons. The source material was peripheral blood. This TCR derives from a woman aged 55-75 years in a cohort sampled during active or convalescent COVID-19.

In DNA, the CDR3 is TGCGCCAGCGGGGGCGTAATGAACACTGAAGCTTTCTTT. Protein: CASGGVMNTEAFF. The chain carries TRBV10-2 and TRBJ1-1; D is perhaps TRBD1 (6 bases). Trimming took 8 bases from V and 0 from J, leaving 10 bases between them. The CDR3 consists of 13 residues. CDR1 is WSHSY and CDR2 is SAAADI in the germline V gene.